This entry concerns a single T cell receptor (beta chain). The CDR3 covers 16 residues. The V gene lost 2 bases and the J gene lost 0 bases, with 10 bases spanning the gap. Germline CDR1 and CDR2: SEHNR and FQNEAQ (reference sequence). The data derive from a study of T cells of healthy individuals. TCRdb re-called the 5' RACE reads with MiXCR, one entry per CDR3 protein. The sample has about 100,000 distinct CDR3 sequences; approximately 18% are singletons. The chain uses TRBV7-9 and TRBJ1-4; D perhaps matches TRBD1 (6 bases). The receptor comes from a human donor in good health. Here the CDR3 reads CASSLMGAATNEKLFF. The CDR3 DNA sequence: TGTGCCAGCAGCTTAATGGGGGCAGCAACTAATGAAAAACTGTTTTTT.